These 26 T cell receptor beta chains were all obtained from the same sample, sequenced in a study of CD8+ T cells in alopecia areata. The treatment denotes: oral pan-JAK inhibitor, 5-10 mg twice daily. cDNA reverse transcribed from extracted RNA served as the sequencing template. The assay was immunoSEQ multiplex PCR, and TCRdb's table has in-frame clones only and misses some. Counted here are around 270,000 clones, 58% occurring once; the ten biggest clones make up about 1.8%. The starting material was CD4+ T cells sorted from blood, obtained at week 24, from a patient treated with tofacitinib. The source is a human donor with alopecia areata.

Comments on this clone: This sample also contains other DNA sequences that code for the same CDR3. The chain combines TRBV5-1 with TRBJ2-5; the D gene is possibly TRBD1 (5 bases). The CDR3 runs 13 residues. The V gene lost 0 bases and the J gene lost 4 bases, with 7 bases spanning the gap. CDR1 and CDR2 from the germline V gene are SGHRS and YFSETQ. CDR3 sequence reads: CASSLGGGETQYF. CDR3 DNA sequence: TGCGCCAGCAGCTTGGGGGGCGGAGAGACCCAGTACTTC.

The chain recombines TRBV6-5 with TRBJ1-3; 10 nucleotides match TRBD1. The CDR3 has 14 residues. The junction had 1 base not matched to a gene; V was cut back by 5 bases and J by 3 bases. Germline loops: CDR1 MNHEY, CDR2 SVGAGI. The DNA of the CDR3 is TGTGCCAGCAGTCGGGACAGGGGTGGAAACACCATATATTTT. Protein: CASSRDRGGNTIYF.

J is TRBJ1-6 and V is TRBV2; D gene unclear. V was shortened by 11 bases and J by 8 bases, with 19 bases between the two germline ends. Germline-derived CDR1 and CDR2 are SNHLY and FYNNEI. The CDR3 has 14 amino acids. CDR3 bases: TGTGCCTCCACAGCTGCCACGGGGTATTCACCCCTCCACTTT. It encodes CASTAATGYSPLHF.

A few counts support this clone. The gene calls are TRBV4-1 and TRBJ2-3; possible D gene TRBD2, 6 bases. The length of the CDR3 is 15 residues. Germline values: CDR1 MGHRA, CDR2 YSYEKL. Trimming took 4 bases from V and 2 from J, leaving 13 bases between them. CDR3 protein: CASSPQGLLTDTQYF. DNA of the CDR3: TGCGCCAGCAGCCCCCAGGGACTCCTCACAGATACGCAGTATTTT.

This clone was observed a single time. This chain joins TRBV2 and TRBJ2-5; D might be TRBD1 (5 bases). V was cut by 2 bases and J by 1 base, with 8 bases left in between. Germline-derived CDR1 and CDR2 are SNHLY and FYNNEI. This CDR3 is built from 14 residues. The CDR3 protein is CASSERQGQETQYF. The CDR3 coding sequence is TGTGCCAGCAGTGAAAGGCAGGGCCAAGAGACCCAGTACTTC.

The gene calls are TRBV29-1 and TRBJ2-5, with D maybe TRBD2 (5 bases). The CDR3 loop spans 12 amino acids. V dropped 6 bases and J dropped 5 bases, with 13 bases sitting between them. Germline-derived CDR1 and CDR2 are SQVTM and ANQGSEA. The CDR3 region has the DNA TGCAGCGTGACGGGCCCGGGGGAGACCCAGTACTTC. Its translation is CSVTGPGETQYF.

The table lists this clone with a few counts. The CDR3 here is CASSLLVGELFF. The CDR3 DNA is TGTGCCAGCAGCCTTCTGGTCGGGGAGCTGTTTTTT. The chain has TRBV7-9 and TRBJ2-2, with unresolved D. The ends were cut back, 5 bases at V and 7 bases at J, with 8 bases in the middle. The V gene's germline CDR1 is SEHNR and CDR2 FQNEAQ (reference sequence). The CDR3 has 12 residues.

In DNA form, the CDR3 reads TGTGCCAGCAGTGAATACGGGACGGGCGAGCAGTACTTC. This encodes CASSEYGTGEQYF. The chain recombines TRBV25-1 with TRBJ2-7, with D perhaps TRBD1 or TRBD2 (5 bases each). The CDR3 is made up of 13 amino acids. V was trimmed by 0 bases and J by 6 bases, leaving 9 bases between them. Germline loops: CDR1 MGHDK, CDR2 SYGVNS.

This clone was picked up a small number of times. The chain uses TRBV11-2 and TRBJ2-7; maybe TRBD1 (6 bases). V was pared by 6 bases and J by 0 bases, with 15 bases between. Germline V gives CDR1 SGHAT, CDR2 FQNNGV. The CDR3 runs to 15 residues. The CDR3 bases are TGTGCCAGCAGTTACAACAGGGTCAGCTCCTACGAGCAGTACTTC. It encodes CASSYNRVSSYEQYF.

This chain joins TRBV6-5 and TRBJ1-2; unclear D gene. The CDR3 has 13 residues. Deletions cut 6 bases from V and 3 bases from J, with 11 bases between. Germline V CDR1 and CDR2: MNHEY, SVGAGI. CDR3 region: CASSSLEDYGYTF. CDR3 sequence (DNA): TGTGCCAGCAGCTCCCTGGAAGACTATGGCTACACCTTC.

The V call is TRBV6-5, the J call TRBJ2-7; a possible D gene is TRBD1 (5 bases). CDR3 size: 14 residues. Germline V gene data show CDR1 as MNHEY and CDR2 as SVGAGI. V was trimmed by 6 bases and J by 0 bases, leaving 12 bases between them. The chain's CDR3 is CASRQGSVSYEQYF. The CDR3 nucleotides are TGTGCCAGCAGGCAGGGTTCCGTCTCCTACGAGCAGTACTTC.

Of note for this clone: This sample includes further DNA sequences coding for the same CDR3. The V and J genes are TRBV7-9 and TRBJ2-5; 9 bases line up with TRBD2. The germline V gene encodes CDR1 SEHNR and CDR2 FQNEAQ (reference sequence). J lost 2 bases, V lost 3 bases, and 1 base had no gene match. This CDR3 contains 14 residues. Written as DNA, the CDR3 is TGTGCCAGCAGCTTTGGACTAGCGCAAGAGACCCAGTACTTC. Translation: CASSFGLAQETQYF.

V and J are TRBV5-1 and TRBJ2-3, with D possibly being TRBD1 (6 bases). Germline lookup yields CDR1 SGHRS and CDR2 YFSETQ. Trimming cost V 2 bases and J 2 bases, with 12 bases left between them. This CDR3 is built from 15 residues. The CDR3 sequence: CASSLRPGDTDTQYF. The CDR3 DNA follows: TGCGCCAGCAGCTTAAGGCCAGGGGACACAGATACGCAGTATTTT. Full variable domain (rest looked up from reference TRBV5-1 and TRBJ2-3): KAGVTQTPRYLIKTRGQQVTLSCSPISGHRSVSWYQQTPGQGLQFLFEYFSETQRNKGNFPGRFSGRQFSNSRSEMNVSTLELGDSALYLCASSLRPGDTDTQYFGPGTRLTVL.

This chain uses TRBV27 with TRBJ2-1; 9 bases align to TRBD2. The germline CDR1 and CDR2 sequences are MNHEY and SMNVEV (reference sequence). This CDR3 contains 15 residues. V dropped 7 bases and J dropped 3; count of bases not matched to a gene: 7. The CDR3 is CASIKAGGSYNEQFF. DNA of the CDR3: TGTGCCAGCATCAAAGCGGGGGGCAGCTACAATGAGCAGTTCTTC.

The chain employs TRBV4-1 and TRBJ1-2; 11 bases align to TRBD1. This CDR3 has 15 amino acids. The J segment lost 2 bases and the V segment lost 4 bases, leaving 3 bases of the junction unmatched. In germline, CDR1 is MGHRA, CDR2 YSYEKL. This chain's CDR3 is CASSLGQGANYGYTF. The CDR3 bases are TGCGCCAGCAGCCTAGGACAGGGGGCGAACTATGGCTACACCTTC.

This CDR3 reads CASSITGANVLTF. CDR3 nucleotide sequence: TGTGCCAGTAGTATAACCGGGGCCAACGTCCTGACTTTC. V is TRBV19 and J is TRBJ2-6; D uncertain. This CDR3 comprises 13 residues. Germline CDR1 reads LNHDA; CDR2 reads SQIVND (reference sequence). V lost 2 bases and J lost 4, with 3 bases in between.

This clone was detected a few times. This chain uses TRBV11-1 with TRBJ1-1, with D perhaps matching TRBD1 (6 bases). The CDR3 length is 17 residues. V lost 4 bases and J 5 bases, leaving 23 bases between the germline ends. CDR1 and CDR2 from the germline V gene are SGHAT and FQDESV (reference sequence). DNA for the CDR3: TGTGCCAGCAGCTCGCCCCGACACAGGGCCGGGGAGACTGAAGCTTTCTTT. Translated: CASSSPRHRAGETEAFF.

A few counts support this clone. This chain joins TRBV4-1 and TRBJ2-4; 9 bases align to TRBD1. The ends lost 0 bases at V and 6 bases at J; junction bases unmatched: 9. Germline CDR1 reads MGHRA; CDR2 reads YSYEKL. This CDR3 comprises 17 residues. The CDR3 bases are TGCGCCAGCAGCCAAGATCCGGTCGGACAGGGGAGAAACATTCAGTACTTC. Translation: CASSQDPVGQGRNIQYF.

The chain combines TRBV2 with TRBJ2-6; tentative D call: TRBD2 (6 bases). The CDR3 is 14 residues long. The germline gives CDR1 SNHLY, CDR2 FYNNEI. The V end lost 4 bases, the J end lost 4 bases, and 8 bases lay between the germline ends. CDR3 nucleotides: TGTGCCAGCAGTGGTGCGGGAGGGGCCAACGTCCTGACTTTC. It yields the protein CASSGAGGANVLTF.

V is TRBV6-5 and J is TRBJ1-6; weak D call: TRBD1 (6 bases). This CDR3 contains 13 residues. CDR1 and CDR2 (germline): MNHEY, SVGAGI. V was cut by 8 bases and J by 7 bases, with 12 bases left in between. CDR3 coding DNA: TGTGCCAGCCTCAGGGGAGAAAATTCACCCCTCCACTTT. Translation: CASLRGENSPLHF.

The chain links TRBV23-1 to TRBJ1-2; 9 positions agree with TRBD1. TRBV23-1 is filed as an ORF, its function uncertain. Trimming removed 4 bases from V and 2 bases from J; junction bases left unmatched: 8. This CDR3 has 16 amino acids. The CDR3 bases are TGCGCCAGCAGTCCACGACCACAGGGGGCGAACTATGGCTACACCTTC. This encodes CASSPRPQGANYGYTF.

This chain uses TRBV30 with TRBJ1-2; D is ambiguous. The CDR3 contains 14 residues. The germline CDR1 and CDR2 sequences are GTSNPN and SVGIG (reference sequence). V lost 3 bases and J lost 2, with 13 bases in between. CDR3 amino acids: CAWSRGKENYGYTF. The CDR3 DNA reads TGTGCCTGGAGCCGGGGTAAGGAGAACTATGGCTACACCTTC.

This chain connects TRBV29-1 to TRBJ1-2; 12 bases line up with TRBD1. CDR1 is SQVTM and CDR2 is ANQGSEA in the germline V gene. The CDR3 is made up of 18 amino acids. With V trimmed by 7 bases and J by 3 bases, 18 bases remained unmatched. In DNA form, the CDR3 reads TGCAGCGCCGTCCTGAGACTGCCGGGACAGGGGGCTCACTATGGCTACACCTTC. Amino acid sequence: CSAVLRLPGQGAHYGYTF.

The chain is built from TRBV27 and TRBJ2-5; D ambiguous. CDR3 length: 15 amino acids. V lost 2 bases to trimming and J lost 7 bases, with 17 bases between them. In germline, CDR1 is MNHEY, CDR2 SMNVEV (reference sequence). The chain's CDR3 is CASSLVGALWGTQYF. In DNA, the CDR3 is TGTGCCAGCAGTTTAGTCGGAGCGCTATGGGGGACCCAGTACTTC.

In this sample, this clone turned up a few times. This rearrangement joins TRBV19 to TRBJ2-2, with D uncertain. The V and J ends lost 4 bases and 7 bases respectively, with 10 bases between them. This CDR3 has 13 residues. Germline V CDR1 and CDR2: LNHDA, SQIVND (reference sequence). The CDR3 nucleotides are TGTGCCAGTAGTAGCGCGCGCGGCGGGGAGCTGTTTTTT. It specifies CASSSARGGELFF. The complete variable domain, with remaining parts taken from reference TRBV19 and TRBJ2-2, reads DGGITQSPKYLFRKEGQNVTLSCEQNLNHDAMYWYRQDPGQGLRLIYYSQIVNDFQKGDIAEGYSVSREKKESFPLTVTSAQKNPTAFYLCASSSARGGELFFGEGSRLTVL.

This chain joins TRBV30 and TRBJ1-1; no clear D. V lost 1 base and J lost 3, with 9 bases in between. The CDR3 covers 13 residues. CDR1 GTSNPN and CDR2 SVGIG come from the germline V gene (reference sequence). This chain's CDR3 is CAWSGPRDTEAFF. The CDR3 nucleotides read TGTGCCTGGAGTGGGCCGCGGGACACTGAAGCTTTCTTT.